The 17 T cell receptor beta chains in this list originate from one sample, sequenced in a study of shared T cell receptors in the human thymus. Sequencing was performed with immunoSEQ multiplex PCR; in TCRdb, only in-frame clones are kept and a portion is missing. This sample has 700,000 or so clones, with 80% to 90% found just once. The data also belong to a second study, concerning human thymus T cells.

The sample comprised thymocytes. These receptors originate from a girl younger than two with a congenital heart defect.

This chain links TRBV6-5 with TRBJ2-7; the D gene is possibly TRBD1 (5 bases). Trimming took off 0 bases at V and 5 bases at J, with 8 bases between the two ends. Germline CDR1 reads MNHEY; CDR2 reads SVGAGI. The CDR3 runs to 13 residues. The CDR3 loop reads CASSYSPRDEQYF. The CDR3 DNA follows: TGTGCCAGCAGTTACTCTCCCAGGGACGAGCAGTACTTC.

The rearrangement links TRBV10-3 to TRBJ1-1; the D is unclear. This CDR3 is built from 13 residues. Trimming stripped 10 bases from V and 1 base from J, with 13 bases between. Germline V gene lookup returns CDR1 ENHRY and CDR2 SYGVKD. CDR3 residues: CATEAVSNTEAFF. Written as DNA, the CDR3 is TGTGCCACCGAGGCCGTTTCGAACACTGAAGCTTTCTTT.

The sample holds one count of this clone. The gene calls are TRBV28 and TRBJ1-2; TRBD1 might be the D (6 bases). The CDR3 has 15 residues. Looked up from germline, CDR1 is MDHEN and CDR2 is SYDVKM. Trimming took 5 bases from V and 0 from J, leaving 13 bases between them. The CDR3 spells CASSPPGVANYGYTF. The CDR3 DNA reads TGTGCCAGCAGTCCTCCAGGGGTAGCTAACTATGGCTACACCTTC.

The chain links TRBV10-3 to TRBJ2-3; 8 positions match TRBD2. Germline V gene sequence: CDR1 ENHRY, CDR2 SYGVKD. The V gene end was trimmed by 6 bases and the J gene end by 0 bases; junction bases not matched to a gene: 5. CDR3 length: 15 residues. CDR3 sequence: CAISGGDPSTDTQYF. DNA for the CDR3: TGTGCCATCAGCGGGGGGGATCCTAGCACAGATACGCAGTATTTT.

V is TRBV7-8 and J is TRBJ1-5; 9 bases agree with TRBD1. The CDR3 sequence is 14 residues long. Per germline, CDR1 SGHVS and CDR2 FQNEAQ. V shed 4 bases, J shed 7 bases, and the junction held 5 bases outside the gene matches. The CDR3 is CASSSRDREQPQHF. The CDR3 DNA is TGTGCCAGCAGCTCCCGGGACAGGGAACAGCCCCAGCATTTT.

The V and J genes are TRBV27 and TRBJ2-5; 11 bases are shared with TRBD2. This CDR3 region has 15 residues. CDR1 and CDR2 (germline): MNHEY, SMNVEV (reference sequence). V shed 5 bases, J shed 5 bases, and the junction held 7 bases outside the gene matches. CDR3 amino acids: CASSQDSGGEETQYF. DNA for the CDR3: TGTGCCAGCAGTCAAGATAGCGGGGGGGAGGAGACCCAGTACTTC.

The rearrangement uses TRBV5-1 and TRBJ1-2; TRBD1 might be the D (6 bases). Germline V gives CDR1 SGHRS, CDR2 YFSETQ. This CDR3 is 13 amino acids long. V was pared by 2 bases and J by 4 bases, with 9 bases between. As DNA, the CDR3 is TGCGCCAGCAGCTTTGGACAGATCTATGGCTACACCTTC. It is translated as CASSFGQIYGYTF. Supplemented by reference TRBV5-1 and TRBJ1-2, the full variable domain reads KAGVTQTPRYLIKTRGQQVTLSCSPISGHRSVSWYQQTPGQGLQFLFEYFSETQRNKGNFPGRFSGRQFSNSRSEMNVSTLELGDSALYLCASSFGQIYGYTFGSGTRLTVV.

This chain links TRBV7-6 with TRBJ2-2; possibly TRBD2 for D (7 bases). Germline CDR1 SGHVS, CDR2 FNYEAQ. Trimming removed 2 bases at V and 7 bases at J, with 17 bases between. The CDR3 extends over 16 amino acids. The CDR3 sequence is CASSLRARGGGGELFF. The DNA of the CDR3 is TGTGCCAGCAGCTTAAGGGCGCGCGGGGGCGGCGGGGAGCTGTTTTTT.

CDR3 DNA: TGTGCCAGCAGCGCCCCCAATTTTGGGGCGGGGGGAAGGGATACGCAGTATTTT. This translates into CASSAPNFGAGGRDTQYF. The J gene is TRBJ2-3, the V gene TRBV9; 8 bases are a match to TRBD2. V trimming: 3 bases; J trimming: 6 bases; junction bases outside the gene matches: 18. Germline V gene sequence: CDR1 SGDLS, CDR2 YYNGEE. This CDR3 is built from 18 residues.

This clone was counted once. The sample has other DNA sequences that encode this CDR3 too. The chain has TRBV5-1 and TRBJ1-1; a possible D gene is TRBD1 (5 bases). The CDR3 is 11 amino acids. Germline lookup yields CDR1 SGHRS and CDR2 YFSETQ. The V gene lost 2 bases and the J gene lost 11 bases, with 10 bases spanning the gap. The CDR3 region is CASSLGAEAFF. CDR3 sequence (DNA): TGCGCCAGCAGCTTAGGGGCAGAGGCTTTCTTT.

The V call is TRBV9, the J call TRBJ2-7; 9 nucleotides align to TRBD1. The CDR3 runs to 15 residues. J lost 1 base, V lost 4 bases, and 6 bases had no gene match. Looked up from germline, CDR1 is SGDLS and CDR2 is YYNGEE. The CDR3 loop reads CASSTDRGWSYEQYF. Written as DNA, the CDR3 is TGTGCCAGCAGCACGGACAGGGGTTGGTCCTACGAGCAGTACTTC.

This clone is a singleton in its sample. V is TRBV4-3 and J is TRBJ1-2, with no clear D. Per the germline V gene, CDR1 is LGHNA and CDR2 is YSLEER. The CDR3 is 14 amino acids. V was trimmed by 3 bases and J by 3 bases, leaving 11 bases between them. As DNA, the CDR3 is TGCGCCAGCAGCCACGTACAGTCCGACTATGGCTACACCTTC. Translation: CASSHVQSDYGYTF.

The V call is TRBV25-1, the J call TRBJ2-5; the match to TRBD1 covers 7 bases. This CDR3 has 16 amino acids. Germline V gene sequence: CDR1 MGHDK, CDR2 SYGVNS. With 3 bases clipped from V and 0 bases from J, the junction kept 7 bases outside the gene matches. The CDR3 DNA reads as TGTGCCAGCAGTGAGCCCAAGGGGGCCCACCAAGAGACCCAGTACTTC. It codes for CASSEPKGAHQETQYF.

The chain links TRBV6-6 to TRBJ1-2, with 7 bases identical to TRBD1. Trimming cost V 6 bases and J 6 bases; bases outside gene matches: 10. Germline V gene lookup returns CDR1 MNHNY and CDR2 SVGAGI (reference sequence). CDR3 length: 14 amino acids. The CDR3 region has the DNA TGTGCCAGCAGACCCGACAGGGAGGAGAATGGCTACACCTTC. This encodes CASRPDREENGYTF.

The chain couples TRBV4-3 to TRBJ1-1, with 7 bases fitting TRBD1. Germline assignment: CDR1 LGHNA and CDR2 YSLEER. This CDR3 is built from 17 residues. V was pared by 2 bases and J by 6 bases, with 15 bases of the junction left unmatched. CDR3 DNA sequence: TGCGCCAGCAGCCAAAAAAAGGGACAGACAACAGGCGCTGAAGCTTTCTTT. Translated: CASSQKKGQTTGAEAFF.

The V gene is TRBV7-2, the J gene TRBJ2-1; TRBD2 matches at 11 bases. The V segment lost 2 bases and the J segment 7 bases; nucleotides outside the gene matches: 7. Germline V lookup: CDR1 SGHTA, CDR2 FQGNSA. The CDR3 sequence is 16 residues long. CDR3 DNA: TGTGCCAGCAGCTTATGGGCTAGCGGGGGGATAAATGAGCAGTTCTTC. Residues: CASSLWASGGINEQFF.

The rearrangement uses TRBV11-2 and TRBJ2-3; tentative D call: TRBD2 (6 bases). V was trimmed by 1 base and J by 1 base, leaving 12 bases between them. Germline assignment: CDR1 SGHAT and CDR2 FQNNGV. The CDR3 loop spans 16 amino acids. The CDR3 coding sequence is TGTGCCAGCAGCTTAGGTTCTTGGGGGGGCACAGATACGCAGTATTTT. Its protein is CASSLGSWGGTDTQYF.